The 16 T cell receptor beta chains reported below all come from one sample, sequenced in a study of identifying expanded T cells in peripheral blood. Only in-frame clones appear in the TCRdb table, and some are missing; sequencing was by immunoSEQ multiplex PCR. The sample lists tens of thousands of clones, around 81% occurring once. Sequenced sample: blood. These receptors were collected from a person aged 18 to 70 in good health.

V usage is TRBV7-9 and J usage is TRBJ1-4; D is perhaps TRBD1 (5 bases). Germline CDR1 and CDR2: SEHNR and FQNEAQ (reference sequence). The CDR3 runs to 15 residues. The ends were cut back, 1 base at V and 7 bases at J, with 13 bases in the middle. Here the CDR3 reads CASSLGRRQGEKLFF. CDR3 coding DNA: TGTGCCAGCAGCTTAGGTCGTCGTCAGGGTGAAAAACTGTTTTTT. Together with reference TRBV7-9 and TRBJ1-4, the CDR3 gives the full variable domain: DTGVSQNPRHKITKRGQNVTFRCDPISEHNRLYWYRQTLGQGPEFLTYFQNEAQLEKSRLLSDRFSAERPKGSFSTLEIQRTEQGDSAMYLCASSLGRRQGEKLFFGSGTQLSVL.

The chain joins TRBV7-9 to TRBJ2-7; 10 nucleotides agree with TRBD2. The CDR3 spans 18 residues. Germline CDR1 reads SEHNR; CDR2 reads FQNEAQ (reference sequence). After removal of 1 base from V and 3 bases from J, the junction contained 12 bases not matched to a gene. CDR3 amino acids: CASSLGPSGGRGVYEQYF. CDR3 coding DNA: TGTGCCAGCAGCTTAGGCCCTAGCGGGGGACGAGGGGTCTACGAGCAGTACTTC.

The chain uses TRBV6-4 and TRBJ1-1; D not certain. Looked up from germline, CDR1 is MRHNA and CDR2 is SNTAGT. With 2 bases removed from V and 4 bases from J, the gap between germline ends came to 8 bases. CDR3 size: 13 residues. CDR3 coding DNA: TGTGCCAGCAGTGACAGGTTCGGCACTGAAGCTTTCTTT. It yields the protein CASSDRFGTEAFF.

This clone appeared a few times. This CDR3 is CASSPNGVNYGYTF. For the CDR3, the DNA is TGTGCCAGCTCCCCTAATGGGGTTAACTATGGCTACACCTTC. The chain uses TRBV18 and TRBJ1-2; no definite D call. Between the trimmed V and J ends, which lost 6 bases and 1 base, there was a span of 12 bases. CDR3 length: 14 amino acids. Germline CDR1 and CDR2: KGHSH and LQKENI.

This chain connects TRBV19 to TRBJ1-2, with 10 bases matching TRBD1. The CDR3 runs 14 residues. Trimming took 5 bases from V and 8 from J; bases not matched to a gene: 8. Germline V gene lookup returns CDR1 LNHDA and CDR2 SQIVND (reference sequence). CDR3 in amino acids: CASSFDRGRGGYTF. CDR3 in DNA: TGTGCCAGTAGTTTTGACAGGGGGCGAGGCGGCTACACCTTC.

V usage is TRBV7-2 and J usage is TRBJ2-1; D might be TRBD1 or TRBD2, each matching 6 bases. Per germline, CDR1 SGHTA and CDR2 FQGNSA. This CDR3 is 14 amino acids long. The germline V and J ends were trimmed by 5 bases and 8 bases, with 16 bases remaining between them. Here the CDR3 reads CASSPQRRGYEQFF. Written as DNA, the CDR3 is TGTGCCAGCAGCCCTCAGCGGAGGGGGTATGAGCAGTTCTTC. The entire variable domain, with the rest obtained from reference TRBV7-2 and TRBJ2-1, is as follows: GAGVSQSPSNKVTEKGKDVELRCDPISGHTALYWYRQSLGQGLEFLIYFQGNSAPDKSGLPSDRFSAERTGGSVSTLTIQRTQQEDSAVYLCASSPQRRGYEQFFGPGTRLTVL.

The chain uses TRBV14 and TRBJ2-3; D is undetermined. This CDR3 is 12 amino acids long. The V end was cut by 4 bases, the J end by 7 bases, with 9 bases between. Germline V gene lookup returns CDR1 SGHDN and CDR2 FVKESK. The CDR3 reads CASSLTTYTQYF. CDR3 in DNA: TGTGCCAGCAGCCTCACGACATATACGCAGTATTTT. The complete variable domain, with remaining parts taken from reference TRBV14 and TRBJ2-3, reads EAGVTQFPSHSVIEKGQTVTLRCDPISGHDNLYWYRRVMGKEIKFLLHFVKESKQDESGMPNNRFLAERTGGTYSTLKVQPAELEDSGVYFCASSLTTYTQYFGPGTRLTVL.

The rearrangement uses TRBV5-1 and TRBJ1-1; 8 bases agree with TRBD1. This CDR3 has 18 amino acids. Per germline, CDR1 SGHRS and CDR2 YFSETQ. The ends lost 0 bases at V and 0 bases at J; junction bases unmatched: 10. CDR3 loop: CASSLEGTGYNLNTEAFF. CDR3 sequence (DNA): TGCGCCAGCAGCTTGGAAGGGACAGGATATAATTTGAACACTGAAGCTTTCTTT.

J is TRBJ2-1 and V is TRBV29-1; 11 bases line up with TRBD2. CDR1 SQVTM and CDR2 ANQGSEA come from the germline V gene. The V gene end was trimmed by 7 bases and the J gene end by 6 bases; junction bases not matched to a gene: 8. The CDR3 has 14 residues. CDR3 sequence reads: CSARTSGSRNEQFF. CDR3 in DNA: TGCAGCGCCCGTACTAGCGGGAGTCGCAATGAGCAGTTCTTC.

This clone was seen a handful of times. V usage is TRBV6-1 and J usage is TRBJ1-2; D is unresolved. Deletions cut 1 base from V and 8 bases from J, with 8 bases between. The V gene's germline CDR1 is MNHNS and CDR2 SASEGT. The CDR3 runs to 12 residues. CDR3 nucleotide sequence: TGTGCCAGCAGTGAAGACCTCCCAGGCTACACCTTC. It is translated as CASSEDLPGYTF.

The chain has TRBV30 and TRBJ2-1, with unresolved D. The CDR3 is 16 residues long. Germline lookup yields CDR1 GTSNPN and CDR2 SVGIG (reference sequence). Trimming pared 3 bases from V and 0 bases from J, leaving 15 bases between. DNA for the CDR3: TGTGCCTGGAGCTCCGACCCATATAGCTCCTACAATGAGCAGTTCTTC. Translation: CAWSSDPYSSYNEQFF.

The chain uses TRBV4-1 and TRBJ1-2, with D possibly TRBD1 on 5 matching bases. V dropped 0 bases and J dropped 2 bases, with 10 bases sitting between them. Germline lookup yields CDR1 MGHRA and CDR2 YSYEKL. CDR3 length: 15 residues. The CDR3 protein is CASSQDLAGNYGYTF. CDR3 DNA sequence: TGCGCCAGCAGCCAAGATCTTGCAGGGAACTATGGCTACACCTTC.

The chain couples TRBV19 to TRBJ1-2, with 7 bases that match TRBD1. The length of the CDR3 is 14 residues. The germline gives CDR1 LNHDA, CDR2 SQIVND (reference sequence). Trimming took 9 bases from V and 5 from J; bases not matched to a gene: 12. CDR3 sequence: CASTYRGTEYGYTF. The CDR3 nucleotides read TGTGCCAGCACATATAGGGGGACAGAATATGGCTACACCTTC.

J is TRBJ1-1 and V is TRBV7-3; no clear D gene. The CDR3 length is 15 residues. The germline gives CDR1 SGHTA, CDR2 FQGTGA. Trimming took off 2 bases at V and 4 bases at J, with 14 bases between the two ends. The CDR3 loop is CASSLSPTTPTEAFF. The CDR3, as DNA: TGTGCCAGCAGCTTATCCCCCACAACTCCCACTGAAGCTTTCTTT.

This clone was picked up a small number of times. The CDR3 protein is CASSLAGTDTQYF. The CDR3 bases are TGTGCCAGCAGTTTAGCGGGGACCGATACGCAGTATTTT. The chain joins TRBV2 to TRBJ2-3; TRBD2 agrees at 8 bases. CDR1 and CDR2 from the germline V gene are SNHLY and FYNNEI. J was trimmed by 6 bases and V by 5 bases; bases with no gene match: 4. The CDR3 has 13 amino acids. The full variable domain, its missing parts supplied by reference TRBV2 and TRBJ2-3, is EPEVTQTPSHQVTQMGQEVILRCVPISNHLYFYWYRQILGQKVEFLVSFYNNEISEKSEIFDDQFSVERPDGSNFTLKIRSTKLEDSAMYFCASSLAGTDTQYFGPGTRLTVL.

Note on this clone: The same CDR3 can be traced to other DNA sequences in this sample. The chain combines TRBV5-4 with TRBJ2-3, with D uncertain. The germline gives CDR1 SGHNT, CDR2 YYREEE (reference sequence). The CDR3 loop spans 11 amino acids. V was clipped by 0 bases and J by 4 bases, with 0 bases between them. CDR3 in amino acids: CASSLADTQYF. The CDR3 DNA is TGTGCCAGCAGCTTGGCAGATACGCAGTATTTT.